The clone carrying this TCR beta chain was seen a handful of times. This table comes from immunoSEQ multiplex PCR, and its TCRdb copy is limited to in-frame clones, with some not included. The sample lists tens of thousands of clones, 85% occurring once. This sample was taken from a study of OX40 agonist ivuxolimab in advanced cancers. V lost 0 bases, J lost 5 bases, and 4 bases stayed unmatched. This CDR3 spans 14 amino acids. The germline gives CDR1 MNHNS, CDR2 SASEGT. Sequences were derived from CD4+ or CD8+ T cells sorted from blood, sampled in a trial of the OX40 agonist ivuxolimab. The clonotype was recovered from an adult with an advanced solid tumor such as melanoma, head and neck, liver or kidney cancer. This chain joins TRBV6-1 and TRBJ2-7, with 7 bases aligning to TRBD1. CDR3 nucleotide sequence: TGTGCCAGCAGTGAAGCGAACCAGGGGGACGAGCAGTACTTC. Its protein is CASSEANQGDEQYF.